A selection of T cell receptor beta chains follows, all from one sample in a study of blood T cell repertoires in COVID-19. Method: immunoSEQ multiplex PCR; TCRdb's copy keeps in-frame clones and lacks some. The sample has roughly 260,000 clones; approximately 80% are singletons. The sequenced sample was peripheral blood. The source is a woman older than 75 with active or convalescent COVID-19. CDR3s include the opening cysteine and the closing phenylalanine or tryptophan. D genes are given only for firm matches. Rows give clone size only sometimes, using once, few, many, or a class for an expanded clone.

- TRBD2 TRBJ2-1 TRBV3-1/TRBV3-2 CASRASGVDEQFF TGTGCCAGCAGGGCTAGCGGGGTAGATGAGCAGTTCTTC
- - TRBJ1-2 TRBV9 CASSPNRANYGYTF TGTGCCAGCAGCCCCAACAGGGCAAACTATGGCTACACCTTC
- TRBD1 TRBJ1-2 TRBV9 CASSGGTGVYGYTF TGTGCCAGCAGCGGAGGGACAGGGGTCTATGGCTACACCTTC
- - TRBJ1-2 TRBV6-1 CASSELGRSGYTF TGTGCCAGCAGTGAATTGGGGAGGTCGGGCTACACCTTC
- TRBD1 TRBJ2-2 TRBV3-1/TRBV3-2 CASSQVTGTGGTGELFF TGTGCCAGCAGCCAAGTTACCGGGACAGGGGGCACCGGGGAGCTGTTTTTT
once TRBD2 TRBJ2-5 TRBV5-1 CASSLNERGPQETQYF TGCGCCAGCAGCTTGAACGAGCGGGGCCCCCAAGAGACCCAGTACTTC
- - TRBJ2-5 TRBV5-1 CASSLGGLQETQYF TGCGCCAGCAGCTTGGGGGGCCTCCAAGAGACCCAGTACTTC
- TRBD2 TRBJ2-7 TRBV27 CASSRGLAGAYEQYF TGTGCCAGCAGCCGAGGACTAGCGGGAGCCTACGAGCAGTACTTC
- TRBD2 TRBJ2-5 TRBV27 CASSFRREPGETQYF TGTGCCAGCAGTTTCAGGCGGGAGCCGGGGGAGACCCAGTACTTC
- - TRBJ2-3 TRBV18 CASSPILRVGDTQYF TGTGCCAGCTCACCAATTCTGCGGGTAGGAGATACGCAGTATTTT
- TRBD1 TRBJ1-5 TRBV3-1/TRBV3-2 CASSQNTGGNQPQHF TGTGCCAGCAGCCAAAATACAGGGGGCAATCAGCCCCAGCATTTT
- TRBD2 TRBJ2-1 TRBV5-1 CASSFTREGYRFF TGCGCCAGCAGCTTCACCAGGGAGGGGTATCGGTTCTTC
- - TRBJ2-7 TRBV11-2 CASSMRLRAYEQYF TGTGCCAGCAGCATGAGGTTGAGGGCCTACGAGCAGTACTTC
- - TRBJ2-2 TRBV28 CASSFSGAGELFF TGTGCCAGCAGTTTTTCCGGGGCCGGGGAGCTGTTTTTT
- - TRBJ1-5 TRBV5-5 CASSGLVAQPQHF TGTGCCAGCAGCGGGTTAGTAGCTCAGCCCCAGCATTTT
- - TRBJ2-6 TRBV3-1/TRBV3-2 CASSQGRLLFSGANVLTF TGTGCCAGCAGCCAAGGCAGGCTCCTATTCTCTGGGGCCAACGTCCTGACTTTC
- - TRBJ1-2 TRBV5-1 CASSLGQDSNYGYTF TGCGCCAGCAGCTTGGGACAGGACTCTAACTATGGCTACACCTTC
- - TRBJ2-3 TRBV5-8 CASSPEGRSTDTQYF TGTGCCAGCAGCCCCGAGGGCAGGAGCACAGATACGCAGTATTTT
- - TRBJ1-2 TRBV24-1 CATSAGPGRGDYGYTF TGTGCCACCAGTGCCGGCCCCGGCAGGGGCGACTATGGCTACACCTTC
- - TRBJ1-6 TRBV2 CASSEVGGPSRGYNSPLHF TGTGCCAGCAGTGAAGTCGGGGGGCCCTCCCGCGGCTATAATTCACCCCTCCACTTT
- - TRBJ1-5 TRBV19 CASSISFGGSQPQHF TGTGCCAGTAGTATCTCCTTCGGGGGGAGCCAGCCCCAGCATTTT
- - TRBJ1-2 TRBV6-1 CASSEGGGFYGYTF TGTGCCAGCAGTGAAGGCGGCGGGTTCTATGGCTACACCTTC
- - TRBJ1-5 TRBV10-3 CAISDSGGSGGGAQHF TGTGCCATCAGTGATAGCGGGGGTAGCGGGGGAGGGGCCCAGCATTTT
- - TRBJ2-3 TRBV12-3/TRBV12-4 CAIEAGTDTQYF TGTGCCATTGAGGCGGGCACAGATACGCAGTATTTT
few TRBD1 TRBJ2-5 TRBV5-1 CASSVGQGWQETQYF TGCGCCAGCAGCGTGGGACAGGGGTGGCAAGAGACCCAGTACTTC
once - TRBJ1-1 TRBV7-9 CASSLFQGTEAFF TGTGCCAGCAGCTTATTTCAGGGCACTGAAGCTTTCTTT
few TRBD1 TRBJ2-1 TRBV7-9 CASSLTQGENEQFF TGTGCCAGCAGCTTGACACAGGGGGAAAATGAGCAGTTCTTC
- TRBD2 TRBJ2-5 TRBV6-5 CASSYTWTSGFGTQYF TGTGCCAGCAGTTACACTTGGACTAGCGGGTTCGGGACCCAGTACTTC
- TRBD1 TRBJ1-1 TRBV10-1 CASSGGQGNGDTEAFF TGCGCCAGCAGTGGGGGACAGGGTAACGGGGACACTGAAGCTTTCTTT
- - TRBJ2-1 TRBV11-2 CASSLVQGVDEQFF TGTGCCAGCAGCTTAGTTCAGGGTGTGGATGAGCAGTTCTTC
- - TRBJ1-2 TRBV21-1 CASSISKDRGGGYTF TGTGCCAGCAGCATCTCTAAGGACAGGGGTGGAGGCTACACCTTC
- TRBD1 TRBJ1-3 TRBV5-1 CASSTGQVSGNTIYF TGCGCCAGCAGCACCGGACAGGTCTCTGGAAACACCATATATTTT
- TRBD1 TRBJ1-2 TRBV6-5 CASSRDRGQGYTF TGTGCCAGCAGTAGAGACAGGGGGCAAGGCTACACCTTC